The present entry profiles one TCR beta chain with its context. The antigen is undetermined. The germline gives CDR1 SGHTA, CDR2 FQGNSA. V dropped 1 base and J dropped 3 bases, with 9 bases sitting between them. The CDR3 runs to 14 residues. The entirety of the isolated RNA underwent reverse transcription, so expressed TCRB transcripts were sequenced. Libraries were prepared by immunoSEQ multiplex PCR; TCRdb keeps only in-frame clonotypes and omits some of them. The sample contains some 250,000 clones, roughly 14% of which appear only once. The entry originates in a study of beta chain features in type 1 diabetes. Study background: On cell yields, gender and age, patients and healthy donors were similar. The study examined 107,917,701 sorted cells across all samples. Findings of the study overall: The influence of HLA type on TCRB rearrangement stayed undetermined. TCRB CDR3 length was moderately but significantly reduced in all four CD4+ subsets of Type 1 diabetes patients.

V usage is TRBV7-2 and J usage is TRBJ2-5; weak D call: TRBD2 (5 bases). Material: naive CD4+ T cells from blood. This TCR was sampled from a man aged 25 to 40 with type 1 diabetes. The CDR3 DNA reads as TGTGCCAGCAGCTTAGTGAGCGGTGAAGAGACCCAGTACTTC. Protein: CASSLVSGEETQYF. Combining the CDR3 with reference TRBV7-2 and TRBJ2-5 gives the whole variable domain GAGVSQSPSNKVTEKGKDVELRCDPISGHTALYWYRQSLGQGLEFLIYFQGNSAPDKSGLPSDRFSAERTGGSVSTLTIQRTQQEDSAVYLCASSLVSGEETQYFGPGTRLLVL.